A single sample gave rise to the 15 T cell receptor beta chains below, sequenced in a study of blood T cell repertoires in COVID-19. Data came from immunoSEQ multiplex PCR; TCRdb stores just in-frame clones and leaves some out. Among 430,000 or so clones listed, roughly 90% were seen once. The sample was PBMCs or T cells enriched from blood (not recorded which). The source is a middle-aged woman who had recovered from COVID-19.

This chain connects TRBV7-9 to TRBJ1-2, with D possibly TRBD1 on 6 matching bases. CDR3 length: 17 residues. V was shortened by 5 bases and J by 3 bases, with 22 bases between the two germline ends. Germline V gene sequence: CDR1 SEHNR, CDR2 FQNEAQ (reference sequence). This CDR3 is CASSRLGGQGRYYGYTF. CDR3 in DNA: TGTGCCAGCAGCCGGCTGGGGGGGCAGGGGAGGTACTATGGCTACACCTTC.

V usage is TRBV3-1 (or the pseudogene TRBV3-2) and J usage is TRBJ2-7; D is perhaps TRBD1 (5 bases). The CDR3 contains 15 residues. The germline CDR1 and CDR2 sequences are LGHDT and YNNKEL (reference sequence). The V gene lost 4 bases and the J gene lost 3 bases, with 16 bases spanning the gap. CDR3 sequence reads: CASSRQDSTYYEQYF. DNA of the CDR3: TGTGCCAGCAGCCGACAAGACAGTACCTACTACGAGCAGTACTTC.

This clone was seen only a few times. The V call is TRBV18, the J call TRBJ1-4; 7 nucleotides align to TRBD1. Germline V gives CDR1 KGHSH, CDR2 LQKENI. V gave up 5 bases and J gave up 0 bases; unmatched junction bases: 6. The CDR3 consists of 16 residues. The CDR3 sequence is CASSEDRRPTNEKLFF. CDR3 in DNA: TGTGCCAGCTCAGAGGACAGGCGGCCAACTAATGAAAAACTGTTTTTT.

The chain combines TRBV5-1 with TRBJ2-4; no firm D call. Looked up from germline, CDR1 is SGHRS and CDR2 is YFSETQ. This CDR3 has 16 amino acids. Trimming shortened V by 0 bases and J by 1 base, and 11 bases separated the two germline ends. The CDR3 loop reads CASSLDHPGAKNIQYF. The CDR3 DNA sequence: TGCGCCAGCAGCTTGGATCACCCCGGGGCCAAAAACATTCAGTACTTC.

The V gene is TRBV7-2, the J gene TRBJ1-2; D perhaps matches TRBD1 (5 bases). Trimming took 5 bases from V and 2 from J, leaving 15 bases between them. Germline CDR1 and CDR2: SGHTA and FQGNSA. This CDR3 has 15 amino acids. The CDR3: CASSLRGGGNYGYTF. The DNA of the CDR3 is TGTGCCAGCAGCCTAAGGGGTGGCGGAAACTATGGCTACACCTTC.

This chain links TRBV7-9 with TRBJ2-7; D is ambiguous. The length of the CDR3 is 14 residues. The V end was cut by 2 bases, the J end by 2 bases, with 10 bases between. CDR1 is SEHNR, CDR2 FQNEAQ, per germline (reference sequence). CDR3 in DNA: TGTGCCAGCAGCTTAAGTCACAGCACCTACGAGCAGTACTTC. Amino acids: CASSLSHSTYEQYF.

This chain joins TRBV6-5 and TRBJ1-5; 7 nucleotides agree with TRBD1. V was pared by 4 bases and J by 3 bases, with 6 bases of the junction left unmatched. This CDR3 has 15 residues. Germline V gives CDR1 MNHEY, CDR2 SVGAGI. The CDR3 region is CASSSTGTSNQPQHF. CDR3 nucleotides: TGTGCCAGCAGTTCGACAGGGACGTCCAATCAGCCCCAGCATTTT.

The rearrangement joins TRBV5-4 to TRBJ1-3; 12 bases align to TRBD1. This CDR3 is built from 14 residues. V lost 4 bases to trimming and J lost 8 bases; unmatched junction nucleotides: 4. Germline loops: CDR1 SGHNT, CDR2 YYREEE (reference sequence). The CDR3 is CASSPGTGGDTIYF. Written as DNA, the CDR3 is TGTGCCAGCAGCCCCGGGACAGGGGGCGACACCATATATTTT.

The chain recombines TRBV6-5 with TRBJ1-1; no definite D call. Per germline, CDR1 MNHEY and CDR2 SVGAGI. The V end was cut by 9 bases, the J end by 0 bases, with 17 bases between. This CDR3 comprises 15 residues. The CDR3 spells CASVTRRHLNTEAFF. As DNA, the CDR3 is TGTGCCAGTGTTACTAGGAGGCACCTGAACACTGAAGCTTTCTTT.

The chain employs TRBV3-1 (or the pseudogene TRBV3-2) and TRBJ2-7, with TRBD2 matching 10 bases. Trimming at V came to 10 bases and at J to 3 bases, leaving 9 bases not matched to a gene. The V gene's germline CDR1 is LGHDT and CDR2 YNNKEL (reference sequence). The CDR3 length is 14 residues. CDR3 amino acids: CATSPSGSHYEQYF. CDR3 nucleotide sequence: TGTGCCACCTCCCCTAGCGGGAGTCACTACGAGCAGTACTTC.

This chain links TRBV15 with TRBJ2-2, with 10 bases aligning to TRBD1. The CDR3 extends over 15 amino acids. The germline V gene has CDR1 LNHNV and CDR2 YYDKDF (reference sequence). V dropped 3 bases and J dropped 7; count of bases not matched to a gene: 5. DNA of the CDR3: TGTGCCACCAGCAGTGAGGACAGGGGGAGCGGGGAGCTGTTTTTT. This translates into CATSSEDRGSGELFF.

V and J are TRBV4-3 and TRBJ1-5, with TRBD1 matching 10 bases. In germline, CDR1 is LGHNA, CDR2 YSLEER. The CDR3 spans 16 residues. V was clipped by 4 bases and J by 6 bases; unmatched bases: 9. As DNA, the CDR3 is TGCGCCAGCAGCCCTTGGGACAGGGGTTTCAGTCAGCCCCAGCATTTT. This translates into CASSPWDRGFSQPQHF.

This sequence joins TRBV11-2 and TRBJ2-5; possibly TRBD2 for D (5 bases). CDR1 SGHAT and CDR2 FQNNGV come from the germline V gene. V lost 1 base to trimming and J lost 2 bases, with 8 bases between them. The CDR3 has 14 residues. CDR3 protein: CASSLVGRQETQYF. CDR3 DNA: TGTGCCAGCAGCTTAGTGGGGAGACAAGAGACCCAGTACTTC.

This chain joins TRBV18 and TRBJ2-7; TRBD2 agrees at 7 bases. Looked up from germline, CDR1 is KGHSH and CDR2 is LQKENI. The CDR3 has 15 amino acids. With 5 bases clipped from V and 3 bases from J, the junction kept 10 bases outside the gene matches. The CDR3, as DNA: TGTGCCAGCTCATCTGGGGGAGGGGCTGGCTACGAGCAGTACTTC. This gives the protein CASSSGGGAGYEQYF. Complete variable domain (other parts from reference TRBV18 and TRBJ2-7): NAGVMQNPRHLVRRRGQEARLRCSPMKGHSHVYWYRQLPEEGLKFMVYLQKENIIDESGMPKERFSAEFPKEGPSILRIQQVVRGDSAAYFCASSSGGGAGYEQYFGPGTRLTVT.

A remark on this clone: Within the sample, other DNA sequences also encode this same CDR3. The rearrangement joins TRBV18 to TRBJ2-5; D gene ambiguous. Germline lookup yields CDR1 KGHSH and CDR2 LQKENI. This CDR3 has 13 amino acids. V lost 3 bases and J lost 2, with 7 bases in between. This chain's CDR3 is CASSPGPQETQYF. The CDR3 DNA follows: TGTGCCAGCTCACCGGGCCCGCAAGAGACCCAGTACTTC.